This TCR beta chain stems from a study of cytomegalovirus exposure and HLA in healthy donors. Study-wide results and caveats: Owing to their indistinguishability, certain V segments, notably TRBV6-2 and TRBV6-3, were excluded. V- and J-gene trimming of TCR beta was linked (in a later analysis) to a missense DCLRE1C variant.

Germline V gene data show CDR1 as LGHNA and CDR2 as YSLEER. J lost 5 bases, V lost 1 base, and 11 bases had no gene match. The CDR3 consists of 17 residues. The PCR used 60 Vbeta and 13 Jbeta primers. Data came from immunoSEQ multiplex PCR; TCRdb stores just in-frame clones and leaves some out. This table holds about 110,000 clones, roughly 67% found once. Regarding this clone: Its cognate antigen is unknown.

The sequence was collected from a man aged 35-49 years in good health and CMV-seronegative. The sample taken for sequencing was PBMCs. V gene TRBV4-3 combines with J gene TRBJ2-5; TRBD2 matches 9 bases. CDR3 in DNA: TGCGCCAGCAGCCAAGCCGGGACTGGCGGGGGGGGTGAGACCCAGTACTTC. As protein: CASSQAGTGGGGETQYF.